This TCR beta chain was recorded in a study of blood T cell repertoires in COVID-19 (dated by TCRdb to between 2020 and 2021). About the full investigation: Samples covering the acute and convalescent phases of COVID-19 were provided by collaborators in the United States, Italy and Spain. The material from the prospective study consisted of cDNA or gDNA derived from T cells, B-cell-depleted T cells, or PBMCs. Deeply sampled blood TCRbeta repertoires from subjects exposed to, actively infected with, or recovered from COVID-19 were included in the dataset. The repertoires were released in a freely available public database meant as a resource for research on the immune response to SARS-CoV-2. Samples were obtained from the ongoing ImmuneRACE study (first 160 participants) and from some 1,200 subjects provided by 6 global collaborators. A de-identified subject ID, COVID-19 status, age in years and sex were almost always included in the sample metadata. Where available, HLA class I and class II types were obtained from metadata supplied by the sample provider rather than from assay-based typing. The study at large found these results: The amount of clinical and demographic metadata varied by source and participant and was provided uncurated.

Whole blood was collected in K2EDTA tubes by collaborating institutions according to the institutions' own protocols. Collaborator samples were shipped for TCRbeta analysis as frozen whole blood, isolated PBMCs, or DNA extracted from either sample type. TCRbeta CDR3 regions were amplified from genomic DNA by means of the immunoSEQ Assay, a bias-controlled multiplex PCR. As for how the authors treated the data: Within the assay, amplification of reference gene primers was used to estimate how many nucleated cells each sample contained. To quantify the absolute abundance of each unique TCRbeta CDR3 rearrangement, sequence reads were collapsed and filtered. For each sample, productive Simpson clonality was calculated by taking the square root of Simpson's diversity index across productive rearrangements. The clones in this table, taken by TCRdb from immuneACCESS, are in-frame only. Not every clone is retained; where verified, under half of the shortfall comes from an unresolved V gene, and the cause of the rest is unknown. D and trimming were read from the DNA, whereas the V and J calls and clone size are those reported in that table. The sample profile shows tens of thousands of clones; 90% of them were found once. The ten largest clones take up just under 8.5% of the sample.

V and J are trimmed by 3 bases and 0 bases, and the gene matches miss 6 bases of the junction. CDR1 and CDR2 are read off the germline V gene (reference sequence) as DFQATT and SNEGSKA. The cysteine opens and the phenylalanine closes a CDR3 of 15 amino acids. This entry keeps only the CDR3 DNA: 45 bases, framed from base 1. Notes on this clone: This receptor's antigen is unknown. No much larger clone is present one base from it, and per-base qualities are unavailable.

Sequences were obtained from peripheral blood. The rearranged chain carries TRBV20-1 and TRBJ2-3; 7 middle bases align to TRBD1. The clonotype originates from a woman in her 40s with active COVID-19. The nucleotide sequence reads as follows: TGCAGTGCTAGTAAGGGGACAGCTAGCACAGATACGCAGTATTTT. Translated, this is CSASKGTASTDTQYF.